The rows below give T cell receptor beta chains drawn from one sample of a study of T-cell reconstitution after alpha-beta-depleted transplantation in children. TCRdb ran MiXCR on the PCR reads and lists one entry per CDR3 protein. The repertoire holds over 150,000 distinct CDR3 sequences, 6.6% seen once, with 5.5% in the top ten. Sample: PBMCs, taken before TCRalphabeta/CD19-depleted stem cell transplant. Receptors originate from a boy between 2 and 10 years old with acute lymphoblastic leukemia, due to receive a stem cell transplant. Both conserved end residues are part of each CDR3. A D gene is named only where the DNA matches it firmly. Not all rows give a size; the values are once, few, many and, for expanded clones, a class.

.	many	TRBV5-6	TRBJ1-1	CASSGSGGGAEAFF	TGTGCCAGCAGCGGCTCAGGAGGAGGCGCTGAAGCTTTCTTT
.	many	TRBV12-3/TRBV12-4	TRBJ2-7	CASSYQYEQYF	TGTGCCAGCAGTTACCAATACGAGCAGTACTTC
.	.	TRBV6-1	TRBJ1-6	CASRVDINQNSPLHF	TGTGCCAGCAGGGTCGACATAAACCAAAATTCACCCCTCCACTTT
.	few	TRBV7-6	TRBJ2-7	CASSPAGWADEQYF	TGTGCCAGCAGCCCGGCGGGGTGGGCGGACGAGCAGTACTTC
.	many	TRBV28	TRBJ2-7	CATVGGPGEQYF	TGTGCCACCGTGGGGGGGCCGGGGGAGCAGTACTTC
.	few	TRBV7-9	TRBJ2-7	CASSLTAYLREQYF	TGTGCCAGCAGCTTAACGGCATACCTACGAGAGCAGTACTTC
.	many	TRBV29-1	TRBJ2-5	CSVPGPQETQYF	TGCAGCGTTCCGGGGCCCCAAGAGACCCAGTACTTC
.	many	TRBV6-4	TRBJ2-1	CASSDSQGNKQFF	TGTGCCAGCAGTGACTCGCAGGGCAATAAGCAGTTCTTC
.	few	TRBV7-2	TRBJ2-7	CASSLVWQATYEQYF	TGTGCCAGCAGCTTAGTATGGCAGGCAACCTACGAGCAGTACTTC
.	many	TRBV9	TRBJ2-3	CASSVGASTGNTDTQYF	TGTGCCAGCAGCGTAGGGGCGTCAACAGGAAACACAGATACGCAGTATTTT
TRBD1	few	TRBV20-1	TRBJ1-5	CSATGGAGQPQHF	TGCAGTGCTACAGGGGGCGCGGGGCAGCCCCAGCATTTT
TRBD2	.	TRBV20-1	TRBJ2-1	CSAATTGTRRNEQFF	TGCAGTGCCGCGACGACCGGGACTAGGAGGAATGAGCAGTTCTTC
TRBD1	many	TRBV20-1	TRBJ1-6	CSARDHFFSGTGRSPLHF	TGCAGTGCTAGAGATCATTTCTTTTCCGGGACAGGGAGATCACCCCTCCACTTT
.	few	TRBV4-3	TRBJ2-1	CASSQDPGFEQFF	TGCGCCAGCAGCCAAGATCCGGGATTTGAGCAGTTCTTC
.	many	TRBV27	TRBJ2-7	CASSQLGVYEQYF	TGTGCCAGCAGTCAACTTGGCGTTTACGAGCAGTACTTC
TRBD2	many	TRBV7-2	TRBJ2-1	CASSPTRASGVNEQFF	TGTGCCAGCAGTCCAACTCGGGCTAGCGGGGTGAATGAGCAGTTCTTC
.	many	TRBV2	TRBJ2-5	CASSEPPLGETQYF	TGTGCCAGCAGTGAACCCCCGTTAGGCGAGACCCAGTACTTC
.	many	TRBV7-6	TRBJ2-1	CASSLVPSSYNEQFF	TGTGCCAGCAGCTTAGTCCCGAGCTCCTACAATGAGCAGTTCTTC
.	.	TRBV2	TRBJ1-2	CASTQRENYGYTF	TGTGCCAGCACCCAGAGGGAGAACTATGGCTACACCTTC
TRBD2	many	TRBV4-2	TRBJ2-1	CASSQAGLAVDGNEQFF	TGTGCCAGCAGCCAAGCAGGACTAGCGGTAGACGGGAATGAGCAGTTCTTC
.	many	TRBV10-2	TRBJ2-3	CASSVAALEDTQYF	TGCGCCAGCAGTGTGGCGGCCCTGGAGGATACGCAGTATTTT
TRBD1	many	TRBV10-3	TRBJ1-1	CAIRGQGLNTEAFF	TGTGCCATCAGAGGACAGGGATTAAACACTGAAGCTTTCTTT
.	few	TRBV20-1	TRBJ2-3	CSASEVSTDTQYF	TGCAGTGCTAGTGAGGTTAGCACAGATACGCAGTATTTT
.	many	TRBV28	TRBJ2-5	CASNRQETQYF	TGTGCCAGCAACAGACAAGAGACCCAGTACTTC
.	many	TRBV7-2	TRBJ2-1	CASSLGEGFSYNEQFF	TGTGCCAGCAGCTTAGGGGAAGGGTTCTCCTACAATGAGCAGTTCTTC
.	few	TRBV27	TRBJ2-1	CASTSRGGGNEQFF	TGTGCCAGCACTTCAAGGGGGGGGGGCAATGAGCAGTTCTTC
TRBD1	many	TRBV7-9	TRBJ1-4	CASSLARGTNEKLFF	TGTGCCAGCAGCTTAGCCAGGGGGACTAATGAAAAACTGTTTTTT
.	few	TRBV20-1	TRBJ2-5	CSARGRGSEETQYF	TGCAGTGCTAGAGGAAGGGGATCGGAAGAGACCCAGTACTTC
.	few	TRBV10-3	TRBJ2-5	CAGGDSQETQYF	TGTGCCGGCGGGGACAGCCAAGAGACCCAGTACTTC
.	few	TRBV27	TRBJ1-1	CASRTAGPNTEAFF	TGTGCCAGCAGAACCGCTGGACCGAACACTGAAGCTTTCTTT
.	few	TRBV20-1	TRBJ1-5	CSASLPGSLYQPQHF	TGCAGTGCCTCCTTGCCGGGGTCCTTGTATCAGCCCCAGCATTTT
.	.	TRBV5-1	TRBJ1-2	CASSLEERGYTF	TGCGCCAGCAGCTTGGAGGAGCGTGGCTACACCTTC
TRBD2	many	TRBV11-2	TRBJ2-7	CASSLAAGGYEQYF	TGTGCCAGCAGCTTAGCAGCGGGAGGCTACGAGCAGTACTTC
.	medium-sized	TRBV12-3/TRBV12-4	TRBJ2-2	CASSGRVPGELFF	TGTGCCAGCAGTGGACGGGTACCCGGGGAGCTGTTTTTT
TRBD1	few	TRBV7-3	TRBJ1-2	CASSSGGVGTGDLFF	TGTGCCAGCAGCTCGGGAGGAGTCGGGACAGGGGACTTGTTCTTC
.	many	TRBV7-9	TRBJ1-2	CASSLGHEGYTF	TGTGCCAGCAGCTTAGGGCACGAAGGCTACACCTTC
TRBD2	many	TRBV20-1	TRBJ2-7	CSAGTSEYEQYF	TGCAGTGCTGGGACTAGCGAGTACGAGCAGTACTTC
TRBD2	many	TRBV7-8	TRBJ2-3	CASSGSGLAGGRVQYF	TGTGCCAGCAGCGGCTCGGGACTAGCGGGGGGGAGAGTGCAGTATTTT
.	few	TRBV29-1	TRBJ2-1	CSAQRTGNEQFF	TGCAGCGCGCAAAGGACTGGGAATGAGCAGTTCTTC
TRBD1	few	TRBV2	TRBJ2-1	CASRKQGADEQFF	TGTGCCAGCAGGAAACAGGGGGCCGATGAGCAGTTCTTC
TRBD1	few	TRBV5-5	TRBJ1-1	CASTHREDRCF	TGTGCCAGCACCCACCGAGAGGACAGGTGCTTT
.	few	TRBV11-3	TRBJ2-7	CATSMFRPSTRPYEQYF	TGTGCCACCTCAATGTTTCGGCCGTCAACTAGACCCTACGAGCAGTACTTC
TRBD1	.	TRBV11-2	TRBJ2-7	CASSWSRDRVYF	TGTGCCAGCAGCTGGAGCCGGGACAGGGTTTACTTC
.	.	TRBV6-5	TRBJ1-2	CASSPGRDWGYTF	TGTGCCAGCAGCCCCGGCCGAGACTGGGGCTACACCTTC
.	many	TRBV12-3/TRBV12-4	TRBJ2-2	CAVQGLASYPGELFF	TGTGCCGTACAAGGGTTGGCTAGCTATCCCGGGGAGCTGTTTTTT
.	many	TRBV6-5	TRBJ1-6	CASRTGGSSYNSPLHF	TGTGCCAGCAGGACGGGGGGGAGCTCCTATAATTCACCCCTCCACTTT
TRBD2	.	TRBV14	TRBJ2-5	CASSQRLAGDTKYF	TGTGCCAGCAGCCAAAGACTAGCGGGGGACACGAAGTACTTC
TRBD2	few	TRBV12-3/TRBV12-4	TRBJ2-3	CASSFLAGDTQYF	TGTGCCAGCAGTTTTTTAGCGGGGGATACGCAGTATTTT
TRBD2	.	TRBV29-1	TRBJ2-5	CSVGGLAGGWETQYF	TGCAGCGTTGGTGGGCTAGCGGGTGGGTGGGAGACCCAGTACTTC
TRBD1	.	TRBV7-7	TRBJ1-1	CASSPGQGAEAFF	TGTGCTAGCAGCCCGGGACAGGGGGCTGAAGCTTTCTTT